This T cell receptor (beta chain) was documented in a study of blood T cell repertoires in COVID-19. Study details: The cDNA or gDNA used as material had been derived from T cells, B-cell-depleted T cells, or PBMCs.

In the source study's methods: Amplification of reference gene primers was used by the study to estimate nucleated cell counts. The repertoire was sequenced with immunoSEQ multiplex PCR; TCRdb's copy has only in-frame clones and lacks some. V, J and clone size are those of that table, while D and trimming were read from the DNA. The sample has some 250,000 clones, about 68% seen once. V was shortened by 1 base and J by 2 bases, with 19 bases between the two germline ends. The germline V gene encodes CDR1 MGHRA and CDR2 YSYEKL. This CDR3 contains 18 residues. This receptor was obtained from a woman aged 80 or older with acute or convalescent COVID-19. The sequencing input was peripheral blood. The chain has TRBV4-1 and TRBJ2-3; D is perhaps TRBD2 (6 bases). CDR3 nucleotides: TGCGCCAGCAGCCAAGGGCTGACTAGTACGCTTAACACAGATACGCAGTATTTT. This translates into CASSQGLTSTLNTDTQYF.